This TCR beta chain was sequenced during a study of blood T cell repertoires in COVID-19. Study details: Sample material is recorded as cDNA or gDNA derived from T cells, B-cell-depleted T cells, or PBMCs.

The CDR3 is 13 amino acids. Germline V gene lookup returns CDR1 MNHNS and CDR2 SASEGT. Trimming took off 3 bases at V and 7 bases at J, with 10 bases between the two ends. Only in-frame clones appear in the TCRdb table, and some are missing; sequencing was by immunoSEQ multiplex PCR. The sample contains more than 400,000 clones, approximately 85% of which appear only once. This clone was seen once. This clonotype originated in a human donor in a cohort sampled during active COVID-19. J is TRBJ1-5 and V is TRBV6-1, with D possibly matching TRBD1 (5 bases). Sequences were obtained from peripheral blood. The CDR3 loop reads CASSDRVRQPQHF. The CDR3 region has the DNA TGTGCCAGCAGTGACAGGGTTAGGCAGCCCCAGCATTTT.